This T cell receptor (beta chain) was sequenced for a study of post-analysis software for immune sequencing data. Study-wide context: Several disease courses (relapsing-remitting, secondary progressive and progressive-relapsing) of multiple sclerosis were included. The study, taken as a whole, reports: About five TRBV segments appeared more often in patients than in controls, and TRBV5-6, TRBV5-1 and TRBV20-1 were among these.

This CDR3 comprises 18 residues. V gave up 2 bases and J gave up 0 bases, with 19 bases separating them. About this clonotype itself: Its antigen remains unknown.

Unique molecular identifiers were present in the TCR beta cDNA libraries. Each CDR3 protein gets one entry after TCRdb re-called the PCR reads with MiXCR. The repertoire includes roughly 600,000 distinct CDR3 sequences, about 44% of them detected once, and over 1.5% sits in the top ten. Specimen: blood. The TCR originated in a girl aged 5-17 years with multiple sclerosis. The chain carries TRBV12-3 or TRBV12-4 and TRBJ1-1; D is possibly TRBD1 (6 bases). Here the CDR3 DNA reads TGTGCCAGCAGTTTAAAAGGTTGGGTTACAGGGATGAACACTGAAGCTTTCTTT. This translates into CASSLKGWVTGMNTEAFF.